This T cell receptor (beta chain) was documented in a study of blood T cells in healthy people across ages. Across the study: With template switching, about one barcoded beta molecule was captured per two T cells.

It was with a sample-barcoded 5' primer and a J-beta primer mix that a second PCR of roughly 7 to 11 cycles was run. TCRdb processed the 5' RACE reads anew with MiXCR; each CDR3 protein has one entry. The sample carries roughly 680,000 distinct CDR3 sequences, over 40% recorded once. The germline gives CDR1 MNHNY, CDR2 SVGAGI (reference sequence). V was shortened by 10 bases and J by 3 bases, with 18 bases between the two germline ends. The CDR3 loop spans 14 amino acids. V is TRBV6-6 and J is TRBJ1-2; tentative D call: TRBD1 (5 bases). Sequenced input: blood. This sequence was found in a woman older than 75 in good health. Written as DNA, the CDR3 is TGTGCCATAAAACGGGGGGGATTGGACTATGGCTACACCTTC. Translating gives CAIKRGGLDYGYTF.